The next 26 T cell receptor beta chains were all read from a single sample in a study of blood T cell repertoires in COVID-19. TCRdb's table, derived via immunoSEQ multiplex PCR, lists solely in-frame clones and lacks some. The sample has under 350,000 clones; more than 75% are singletons. What was sequenced was PBMCs or T cells enriched from blood (not recorded which). The receptor source for this set is a man in his 60s who had recovered from COVID-19.

This chain uses TRBV11-3 with TRBJ2-7; perhaps TRBD1 as D (5 bases). V lost 6 bases to trimming and J lost 1 base, with 10 bases between them. The CDR3 covers 13 residues. Germline CDR1 is SGHNT and CDR2 is YENEEA. Here the CDR3 reads CASRLQGSYEQYF. CDR3 coding DNA: TGTGCCAGCAGATTGCAGGGATCCTACGAGCAGTACTTC.

The chain is built from TRBV10-3 and TRBJ2-3; 9 bases are shared with TRBD2. The CDR3 totals 15 residues. The germline gives CDR1 ENHRY, CDR2 SYGVKD. The ends lost 3 bases at V and 5 bases at J; junction bases unmatched: 6. The CDR3 region has the DNA TGTGCCATCAGTGACGGCGGGGGGGCAATAGATACGCAGTATTTT. It encodes CAISDGGGAIDTQYF.

In its sample, this clone was seen once. The rearrangement uses TRBV30 and TRBJ2-5, with TRBD1 matching 7 bases. V trimming: 2 bases; J trimming: 5 bases; junction bases outside the gene matches: 20. The CDR3 is 18 residues long. In germline, CDR1 is GTSNPN, CDR2 SVGIG (reference sequence). In nucleotides, the CDR3 is TGTGCCTGGAGTCTAAAAACCGGGAACAGGGGTCGGAGGGAGACCCAGTACTTC. It codes for CAWSLKTGNRGRRETQYF.

This clone was recorded once. The J gene is TRBJ2-7, the V gene TRBV18; D might be TRBD2 (5 bases). This CDR3 is 13 amino acids long. The germline gives CDR1 KGHSH, CDR2 LQKENI. Trimming removed 0 bases from V and 12 bases from J, with 15 bases in between. The CDR3 region has the DNA TGTGCCAGCTCACCACCCCCCGGACTCGGGTGGTACTTC. Protein sequence: CASSPPPGLGWYF.

About this clone: Mismatch with germline at one junction end may stem from a read error. The chain recombines TRBV10-3 with TRBJ1-3, with a possible D match to TRBD1 (5 bases). The CDR3 extends over 16 amino acids. The germline V gene has CDR1 ENHRY and CDR2 SYGVKD. The CDR3 sequence is CAISERGSGTQNAIYF. The CDR3 region has the DNA TGTGCCATCAGTGAGAGAGGGTCCGGGACTCAAAACGCCATATATTTT.

The chain employs TRBV2 and TRBJ1-4; D is possibly TRBD1 (5 bases). The CDR3 sequence is 16 residues long. V shed 0 bases and J shed 7 bases, with 15 bases lying between them. Per germline, CDR1 SNHLY and CDR2 FYNNEI. The CDR3, as DNA: TGTGCCAGCAGTGAAGCGCAGGCAGGGCGCGGTGAAAAACTGTTTTTT. It specifies CASSEAQAGRGEKLFF.

This rearrangement joins TRBV9 to TRBJ2-3, with 7 bases fitting TRBD2. Trimming at V came to 1 base and at J to 3 bases, leaving 2 bases not matched to a gene. Germline V gene sequence: CDR1 SGDLS, CDR2 YYNGEE. The CDR3 is made up of 14 amino acids. CDR3 in amino acids: CASSVRLATDTQYF. In nucleotides, the CDR3 is TGTGCCAGCAGCGTAAGACTAGCTACAGATACGCAGTATTTT.

This chain joins TRBV5-4 and TRBJ2-1; TRBD2 agrees at 9 bases. This CDR3 has 15 residues. Germline CDR1 reads SGHNT; CDR2 reads YYREEE (reference sequence). The junction had 4 bases not matched to a gene; V was cut back by 4 bases and J by 2 bases. Here the CDR3 reads CASSIGLATYNEQFF. As DNA, the CDR3 is TGTGCCAGCAGCATAGGACTAGCGACCTACAATGAGCAGTTCTTC.

The rearrangement links TRBV28 to TRBJ2-7; weak D call: TRBD2 (6 bases). There are 15 residues in the CDR3. Germline V gene lookup returns CDR1 MDHEN and CDR2 SYDVKM. V gave up 8 bases and J gave up 4 bases, with 21 bases separating them. As DNA, the CDR3 is TGTGCCAGCTCTACCCGTGGAGGGAAAGGGTACGAGCAGTACTTC. Translated, it gives CASSTRGGKGYEQYF.

V and J are TRBV5-1 and TRBJ1-4, with 9 bases that match TRBD1. CDR3 length: 15 residues. Trimming took 4 bases from V and 8 from J; bases not matched to a gene: 9. Germline V gene lookup returns CDR1 SGHRS and CDR2 YFSETQ. CDR3 in amino acids: CASSLNTGGREKLFF. For the CDR3, the DNA is TGCGCCAGCAGCCTAAATACAGGGGGCAGGGAAAAACTGTTTTTT.

The chain joins TRBV6-5 to TRBJ1-2; D is perhaps TRBD1 (6 bases). Per germline, CDR1 MNHEY and CDR2 SVGAGI. The CDR3 spans 15 residues. Trimming left V 2 bases short and J 6 bases short, with 16 bases between. This CDR3 is CASSYRKDRMDGYTF. The CDR3 DNA follows: TGTGCCAGCAGTTACAGGAAAGACAGGATGGATGGCTACACCTTC.

V usage is TRBV2 and J usage is TRBJ1-6, with no clear D. This CDR3 has 17 residues. Germline V lookup: CDR1 SNHLY, CDR2 FYNNEI. V was clipped by 5 bases and J by 0 bases, with 14 bases between them. In DNA form, the CDR3 reads TGTGCCAGCAGTCTAACAGTTCTTAGCTCCTATAATTCACCCCTCCACTTT. Encoded protein: CASSLTVLSSYNSPLHF.

The chain combines TRBV11-2 with TRBJ2-5; D might be TRBD1 (6 bases). Germline V gene sequence: CDR1 SGHAT, CDR2 FQNNGV. This CDR3 is built from 15 residues. Between the trimmed V and J ends, which lost 6 bases and 6 bases, there was a span of 20 bases. The CDR3 protein is CASRQLGRGAKTQYF. CDR3 in DNA: TGTGCCAGCAGACAGCTGGGCAGGGGAGCGAAGACCCAGTACTTC.

This sequence joins TRBV12-3 or TRBV12-4 and TRBJ1-2; 7 nucleotides line up with TRBD1. V trimming: 7 bases; J trimming: 4 bases; junction bases outside the gene matches: 6. The CDR3 consists of 13 residues. The CDR3 DNA follows: TGTGCCAGCACCCTATACAGGGGCTATGGCTACACCTTC. Protein: CASTLYRGYGYTF.

The J gene is TRBJ2-7, the V gene TRBV5-5, with 8 bases aligning to TRBD1. CDR1 SGHKS and CDR2 YYEKEE come from the germline V gene (reference sequence). The CDR3 runs to 15 residues. With V trimmed by 2 bases and J by 0 bases, 4 bases remained unmatched. For the CDR3, the DNA is TGTGCCAGCAGCTTTGGGGGGACAGGCTCCTACGAGCAGTACTTC. It translates to CASSFGGTGSYEQYF.

V gene TRBV5-1 combines with J gene TRBJ1-4, with 9 bases fitting TRBD1. V was pared by 3 bases and J by 7 bases, with 4 bases of the junction left unmatched. Germline assignment: CDR1 SGHRS and CDR2 YFSETQ. The CDR3 sequence is 14 residues long. The CDR3 loop is CASSSGTGSEKLFF. The DNA for the CDR3 is TGCGCCAGCAGCTCCGGGACAGGGAGTGAAAAACTGTTTTTT.

The V gene is TRBV7-2, the J gene TRBJ2-3; TRBD2 is a possible D gene (6 bases). Trimming removed 4 bases at V and 4 bases at J, with 18 bases between. CDR3 length: 16 amino acids. Germline V gives CDR1 SGHTA, CDR2 FQGNSA. The CDR3 region is CASSSRRRGFSDTQYF. The DNA of the CDR3 is TGTGCCAGCAGCTCCCGTAGGAGGGGTTTTTCAGATACGCAGTATTTT.

V usage is TRBV30 and J usage is TRBJ1-6; 10 nucleotides line up with TRBD1. CDR1 and CDR2 from the germline V gene are GTSNPN and SVGIG (reference sequence). The CDR3 runs to 15 residues. V trimming: 5 bases; J trimming: 1 base; junction bases outside the gene matches: 2. The CDR3 bases are TGTGCCTGGTTGGACAGGGGGTCCTATAATTCACCCCTCCACTTT. Protein product: CAWLDRGSYNSPLHF.

The chain combines TRBV4-1 with TRBJ1-2; D gene unclear. In germline, CDR1 is MGHRA, CDR2 YSYEKL. V was shortened by 3 bases and J by 4 bases, with 15 bases between the two germline ends. The CDR3 runs 15 residues. The CDR3 here is CASSQESSGFYGYTF. The CDR3 nucleotides are TGCGCCAGCAGCCAGGAGAGCTCCGGCTTCTATGGCTACACCTTC.

The gene calls are TRBV6-5 and TRBJ2-7; perhaps TRBD1 as D (6 bases). This CDR3 comprises 13 residues. The germline gives CDR1 MNHEY, CDR2 SVGAGI. The V gene lost 4 bases and the J gene lost 7 bases, with 14 bases spanning the gap. This CDR3 is CASSSTGSWEQYF. For the CDR3, the DNA is TGTGCCAGCAGTTCCACAGGGAGTTGGGAGCAGTACTTC.

The V gene is TRBV21-1, the J gene TRBJ1-5; the DNA was not compared with TRBD1, the D call given in the table. TRBV21-1 is recorded as a pseudogene. The CDR3 totals 16 residues. CDR3 sequence (DNA): TGTGCCAGCAGCCGTCGAGGGGGTCGAGCTAGGCAGCCCCAGCATTTT. This gives the protein CASSRRGGRARQPQHF.

V usage is TRBV24-1 and J usage is TRBJ1-4; 8 bases fit TRBD1. This CDR3 spans 19 amino acids. V gave up 4 bases and J gave up 0 bases; unmatched junction bases: 12. Germline V lookup: CDR1 KGHDR, CDR2 SFDVKD. As DNA, the CDR3 is TGTGCCACCAGTGAAGGGTTGACAGGGGAAGGGGCAACTAATGAAAAACTGTTTTTT. This encodes CATSEGLTGEGATNEKLFF.

The chain carries TRBV5-4 and TRBJ2-3; D uncertain. The CDR3 is 16 amino acids. V lost 4 bases, J lost 1 base, and 16 bases lay in between. From germline, CDR1 is SGHNT and CDR2 YYREEE (reference sequence). CDR3 region: CASSPLRAEGTDTQYF. CDR3 bases: TGTGCCAGCAGCCCGCTTCGAGCCGAAGGCACAGATACGCAGTATTTT.

The V call is TRBV19, the J call TRBJ1-5; D remains unclear. The V and J ends lost 2 bases and 6 bases respectively, with 17 bases between them. Germline lookup yields CDR1 LNHDA and CDR2 SQIVND (reference sequence). The CDR3 has 16 residues. CDR3 in DNA: TGTGCCAGTAGTATAACCCCATACGGGATTGGTCAGCCCCAGCATTTT. Its translation: CASSITPYGIGQPQHF.

The J gene is TRBJ1-1, the V gene TRBV30; TRBD1 might be the D (6 bases). The ends were cut back, 7 bases at V and 4 bases at J, with 19 bases in the middle. The CDR3 is 14 residues long. Germline V gene sequence: CDR1 GTSNPN, CDR2 SVGIG (reference sequence). The CDR3 protein is CASRPRTDPTEAFF. For the CDR3, the DNA is TGTGCCTCCCGGCCTCGGACAGATCCCACTGAAGCTTTCTTT. Full variable domain (rest looked up from reference TRBV30 and TRBJ1-1): SQTIHQWPATLVQPVGSPLSLECTVEGTSNPNLYWYRQAAGRGLQLLFYSVGIGQISSEVPQNLSASRPQDRQFILSSKKLLLSDSGFYLCASRPRTDPTEAFFGQGTRLTVV.

This rearrangement joins TRBV10-2 to TRBJ1-6; D is uncertain. The CDR3 spans 13 residues. The ends were cut back, 8 bases at V and 6 bases at J, with 11 bases in the middle. Germline CDR1 is WSHSY and CDR2 is SAAADI. CDR3 nucleotides: TGCGCCAGCCGAGACACGATTAATTCACCCCTCCACTTT. Amino acid sequence: CASRDTINSPLHF.